The rows below give T cell receptor beta chains drawn from one sample of a study of T cell responses to AZD1222 COVID-19 vaccine. TCRdb keeps only in-frame clones here, not all; method: immunoSEQ multiplex PCR. In the table there are 150,000 or so clones, around nine tenths of which are singletons. The sample in question was peripheral blood, obtained on day 0 of AZD1222 vaccination. These receptors originate from an adult in good health. Each CDR3 is given with its conserved first and last residue. The order of the fields is D gene, J gene, clone size, V gene, CDR3 protein, CDR3 DNA. A D gene is named only where the DNA matches it firmly. Only part of the rows carry a size: once, few, many, or a class if the clone is expanded.

TRBD1,TRBJ1-4,once,TRBV5-6,CASSVGQRGAKLFF,TGTGCCAGCAGCGTGGGACAGAGGGGTGCAAAACTGTTTTTT
TRBD1,TRBJ2-1,-,TRBV7-3,CASSSGTGIHEQFF,TGTGCCAGCAGCTCGGGGACAGGTATCCATGAGCAGTTCTTC
-,TRBJ2-5,-,TRBV11-2,CASSSLGGIQETQYF,TGTGCCAGCAGCTCCTTAGGTGGGATCCAAGAGACCCAGTACTTC
TRBD1,TRBJ1-5,once,TRBV5-3,CARSTTGPHNQPQHF,TGTGCCAGAAGCACGACAGGGCCCCACAATCAGCCCCAGCATTTT
-,TRBJ2-3,-,TRBV5-5,CASRTVSTDTQYF,TGTGCCAGCAGGACAGTTAGCACAGATACGCAGTATTTT
-,TRBJ2-5,-,TRBV6-2/TRBV6-3,CASSYSETQYF,TGTGCCAGCAGTTACAGTGAGACCCAGTACTTC
-,TRBJ2-1,-,TRBV7-9,CASSFILSNEQFF,TGTGCCAGCAGCTTCATTTTAAGCAATGAGCAGTTCTTC
-,TRBJ1-1,-,TRBV2,CASSPQGFINTEAFF,TGTGCCAGCAGTCCCCAGGGTTTTATTAACACTGAAGCTTTCTTT
-,TRBJ2-2,-,TRBV7-9,CASSSGTSNGELFF,TGTGCCAGCAGCTCAGGGACGTCTAACGGGGAGCTGTTTTTT
-,TRBJ2-1,-,TRBV7-6,CASSLFGMSSYNEQFF,TGTGCCAGCAGCTTATTCGGGATGAGCTCCTACAATGAGCAGTTCTTC